Presented here are 31 T cell receptor beta chains from one specimen sequenced in a study of metastatic and nonmetastatic thyroid tumors. There were no patients who had received any treatment before thyroid surgery. With MiXCR, TCRdb reprocessed the PCR reads. The sample comprises thousands of clones, roughly 15% of which are singletons, and 5.7% rests with the top ten. Sequencing used blood. Every receptor here comes from a female donor with papillary thyroid cancer or a benign thyroid nodule (not recorded which). Some clones in this sample may be carry-over from other donors' samples.

This clone showed up many times. V usage is TRBV5-8 and J usage is TRBJ2-4; unclear D gene. Trimming took 1 base from V and 9 from J, leaving 5 bases between them. Germline CDR1 and CDR2: SGHTS and YDEGEE. The CDR3 spans 11 residues. In nucleotides, the CDR3 is TGTGCCAGCAGCTTGTTGGGCATTCAGTACTTC. This gives the protein CASSLLGIQYF.

Within the sample, this clone is medium-sized. The rearrangement uses TRBV12-3 or TRBV12-4 and TRBJ1-1; 8 bases agree with TRBD1. This CDR3 region has 13 residues. V shed 6 bases, J shed 2 bases, and the junction held 2 bases outside the gene matches. In DNA, the CDR3 is TGTGCCAGCAGGACAGGGGTAAACACTGAAGCTTTCTTT. Residues: CASRTGVNTEAFF.

In its sample, this clone is medium-sized. V usage is TRBV6-6 and J usage is TRBJ2-3, with D perhaps TRBD2 (5 bases). The germline V and J ends were trimmed by 2 bases and 5 bases, with 8 bases remaining between them. Germline-derived CDR1 and CDR2 are MNHNY and SVGAGI (reference sequence). The CDR3 length is 13 residues. Here the CDR3 DNA reads TGTGCCAGCAGTTACCGTACTAGAGATACGCAGTATTTT. It is translated as CASSYRTRDTQYF.

This sequence joins TRBV2 and TRBJ1-1; D is uncertain. The V gene's germline CDR1 is SNHLY and CDR2 FYNNEI. The CDR3 has 10 residues. Trimming cost V 8 bases and J 2 bases, with 3 bases left between them. This CDR3 reads CASRNTEAFF. CDR3 nucleotide sequence: TGTGCCAGCCGTAACACTGAAGCTTTCTTT.

V and J are TRBV12-3 or TRBV12-4 and TRBJ2-1, with no clear D. The CDR3 has 15 residues. V was cut by 2 bases and J by 9 bases, with 17 bases left in between. For the CDR3, the DNA is TGTGCCAGCAGTTTAAAGGGTATCGGTCACAGTGAGCAGTTCTTC. Amino acids: CASSLKGIGHSEQFF.

The sample holds many counts of this clone. This may be a read error: a much more frequent sequence differs by one nucleotide. The V call is TRBV19, the J call TRBJ2-7; a weak D match, TRBD1 (6 bases). The germline V gene has CDR1 LNHDA and CDR2 SQIVND (reference sequence). The V gene lost 5 bases and the J gene lost 7 bases, with 18 bases spanning the gap. This CDR3 is 14 amino acids long. The CDR3 nucleotides read TGTGCCAGTAGTGACTGGGACACCAGCGCGGAGCAGTACTTC. This codes for CASSDWDTSAEQYF.

This clone rates as medium-sized (0.01 to 0.1%). The chain combines TRBV27 with TRBJ1-5; D possibly corresponds to TRBD1 (5 bases). Germline V gene sequence: CDR1 MNHEY, CDR2 SMNVEV (reference sequence). The ends were cut back, 6 bases at V and 4 bases at J, with 16 bases in the middle. The CDR3 totals 15 residues. The chain's CDR3 is CASSSDRALNQPQHF. In DNA form, the CDR3 reads TGTGCCAGCAGCTCTGACAGAGCCCTAAATCAGCCCCAGCATTTT.

This clone was seen ten or more times. V and J are TRBV20-1 and TRBJ2-7; TRBD2 matches 7 bases. Germline V lookup: CDR1 DFQATT, CDR2 SNEGSKA (reference sequence). This CDR3 spans 15 amino acids. The V segment lost 0 bases and the J segment 7 bases; nucleotides outside the gene matches: 12. The CDR3 DNA follows: TGCAGTGCTAGAGACGGGGCGGGAGTGTCGGGGGAGCAGTACTTC. Translating it yields CSARDGAGVSGEQYF.

The chain uses TRBV15 and TRBJ2-3; D remains ambiguous. Trimming left V 0 bases short and J 6 bases short, with 7 bases between. CDR1 is LNHNV, CDR2 YYDKDF, per germline (reference sequence). The CDR3 is 13 residues long. CDR3 loop: CATSRDRVDTQYF. DNA for the CDR3: TGTGCCACCAGCAGAGACAGAGTGGATACGCAGTATTTT.

The chain couples TRBV7-2 to TRBJ2-1; 8 positions match TRBD1. The germline V gene encodes CDR1 SGHTA and CDR2 FQGNSA. CDR3 length: 14 amino acids. The V gene end was trimmed by 1 base and the J gene end by 9 bases; junction bases not matched to a gene: 5. The CDR3 reads CASSLDYQGAEQFF. The CDR3 coding sequence is TGTGCCAGCAGCTTAGATTATCAGGGGGCTGAGCAGTTCTTC.

Comment on this clone: One base away lies a much larger clone, so this may be a sequencing read error. The chain combines TRBV6-8 with TRBJ1-1; 7 bases agree with TRBD1. Looked up from germline, CDR1 is MNHGY and CDR2 is SAAAGT. The CDR3 loop spans 15 amino acids. The J segment lost 3 bases and the V segment lost 5 bases, leaving 9 bases of the junction unmatched. CDR3 coding DNA: TGTGCCAGCAGTAACCAGACAGGGCCGGACACTGAAGCTTTCTTT. Its protein is CASSNQTGPDTEAFF.

In its sample, this clone was seen once. The chain links TRBV11-2 to TRBJ2-2; D possibly corresponds to TRBD2 (6 bases). The CDR3 contains 16 residues. The V gene lost 5 bases and the J gene lost 4 bases, with 17 bases spanning the gap. Germline lookup yields CDR1 SGHAT and CDR2 FQNNGV. CDR3 in DNA: TGTGCCAGCAGCCCGGAGGGGACTCGGGTCACCGGGGAGCTGTTTTTT. It specifies CASSPEGTRVTGELFF.

This clone is labeled medium-sized (0.01 to 0.1%). In the same sample, other DNA sequences code for this CDR3. The V call is TRBV10-1, the J call TRBJ2-3, with TRBD1 as a possible D gene (6 bases). This CDR3 spans 15 amino acids. Trimming removed 4 bases from V and 2 bases from J, with 13 bases in between. CDR1 and CDR2 from the germline V gene are WNHNN and SYGVQD (reference sequence). The CDR3 here is CASSVDRLLTDTQYF. In DNA, the CDR3 is TGCGCCAGCAGTGTAGACAGGCTGCTCACAGATACGCAGTATTTT.

This clone was recorded at least ten times. Given a much more abundant clone one base away, this may be a read error. Other DNA sequences within the sample encode an identical CDR3. The V call is TRBV12-3 or TRBV12-4, the J call TRBJ1-2; no clear D. CDR3 length: 14 amino acids. With 4 bases removed from V and 2 bases from J, the gap between germline ends came to 11 bases. The CDR3, as DNA: TGTGCCAGCAGTTACCAAGGGCAGAACTATGGCTACACCTTC. Translating it yields CASSYQGQNYGYTF.

This clone is deemed medium-sized. The sample contains more than one DNA sequence encoding this CDR3. V gene TRBV19 combines with J gene TRBJ2-3; a possible D gene is TRBD2 (5 bases). This CDR3 has 13 residues. Trimming took 5 bases from V and 2 from J, leaving 8 bases between them. In germline, CDR1 is LNHDA, CDR2 SQIVND (reference sequence). Written as DNA, the CDR3 is TGTGCCAGTAGTCGGGGAACCACAGATACGCAGTATTTT. Residues: CASSRGTTDTQYF.

This chain uses TRBV7-9 with TRBJ1-2, with D perhaps matching TRBD1 (6 bases). Germline V lookup: CDR1 SEHNR, CDR2 FQNEAQ (reference sequence). The ends were cut back, 1 base at V and 4 bases at J, with 7 bases in the middle. The CDR3 length is 13 residues. The CDR3 DNA follows: TGTGCCAGCAGCTTAGGGGGGGCCTATGGCTACACCTTC. It specifies CASSLGGAYGYTF.

This clone is labeled as medium-sized. This chain links TRBV10-2 with TRBJ2-1; 10 bases align to TRBD2. V gave up 7 bases and J gave up 7 bases; unmatched junction bases: 4. CDR1 WSHSY and CDR2 SAAADI come from the germline V gene. CDR3 length: 13 residues. The CDR3 DNA reads TGCGCCAGCAAGCGGGAGGGCCGTAATGAGCAGTTCTTC. It specifies CASKREGRNEQFF.

The rearrangement joins TRBV9 to TRBJ2-2, with D uncertain. Trimming cost V 0 bases and J 6 bases, with 12 bases left between them. The CDR3 has 15 amino acids. Germline CDR1 and CDR2: SGDLS and YYNGEE. CDR3 protein: CASSVGAVSPGELFF. Written as DNA, the CDR3 is TGTGCCAGCAGCGTAGGGGCAGTCAGCCCCGGGGAGCTGTTTTTT.

The table lists this clone with a few counts. The gene calls are TRBV27 and TRBJ2-7; D remains unclear. Trimming removed 8 bases at V and 6 bases at J, with 14 bases between. The germline V gene has CDR1 MNHEY and CDR2 SMNVEV (reference sequence). This CDR3 has 12 amino acids. The CDR3 protein is CASQQWLCEQYF. DNA of the CDR3: TGTGCCAGCCAACAGTGGTTGTGCGAGCAGTACTTC.

The chain is built from TRBV2 and TRBJ1-6; possible D gene TRBD1, 5 bases. Germline CDR1 and CDR2: SNHLY and FYNNEI. V lost 6 bases to trimming and J lost 10 bases, with 19 bases between them. The length of the CDR3 is 15 residues. The CDR3 is CASSDAGGKESPLHF. The CDR3 DNA follows: TGTGCCAGCAGCGACGCCGGGGGAAAAGAGTCACCCCTCCACTTT.

Judged by abundance, this clone is medium-sized (0.01 to 0.1%). The chain couples TRBV6-5 to TRBJ2-7; TRBD2 is a possible D gene (5 bases). Germline V CDR1 and CDR2: MNHEY, SVGAGI. The length of the CDR3 is 14 residues. V was shortened by 2 bases and J by 1 base, with 9 bases between the two germline ends. The CDR3 sequence is CASSYAGESYEQYF. As DNA, the CDR3 is TGTGCCAGCAGTTACGCCGGGGAGTCCTACGAGCAGTACTTC.

This clone is large. The J gene is TRBJ2-7, the V gene TRBV6-1; TRBD1 matches at 11 bases. V gave up 0 bases and J gave up 6 bases; unmatched junction bases: 4. Germline CDR1 reads MNHNS; CDR2 reads SASEGT. The CDR3 contains 15 residues. The CDR3 region has the DNA TGTGCCAGCAGTGAAGCTGGACAGGGGGCGGGCGAGCAGTACTTC. It encodes CASSEAGQGAGEQYF.

This clone is medium-sized within its sample. The V and J genes are TRBV12-3 or TRBV12-4 and TRBJ2-5; perhaps D is TRBD1 or TRBD2 (5 bases each). Trimming took off 8 bases at V and 2 bases at J, with 15 bases between the two ends. The CDR3 is 14 residues long. The CDR3 protein is CASSYRGGQETQYF. In DNA form, the CDR3 reads TGTGCCAGCTCCTATAGGGGCGGGCAAGAGACCCAGTACTTC.

This chain's CDR3 is CSAEGQGAYEQYF. CDR3 bases: TGCAGTGCCGAGGGACAGGGGGCTTACGAGCAGTACTTC. The chain has TRBV20-1 and TRBJ2-7; 12 bases match TRBD1. This CDR3 contains 13 residues. V lost 6 bases to trimming and J lost 4 bases; unmatched junction nucleotides: 4. Germline V gives CDR1 DFQATT, CDR2 SNEGSKA (reference sequence).

This clone was counted many times. J is TRBJ1-3 and V is TRBV5-4; the D is unclear. The CDR3 has 12 residues. Germline V gives CDR1 SGHNT, CDR2 YYREEE (reference sequence). V was pared by 4 bases and J by 1 base, with 3 bases between. CDR3 residues: CASSESGNTIYF. The CDR3 DNA reads as TGTGCCAGCAGCGAGTCTGGAAACACCATATATTTT. Filled out from reference TRBV5-4 and TRBJ1-3, the complete variable domain reads ETGVTQSPTHLIKTRGQQVTLRCSSQSGHNTVSWYQQALGQGPQFIFQYYREEENGRGNFPPRFSGLQFPNYSSELNVNALELDDSALYLCASSESGNTIYFGEGSWLTVV.

The V gene is TRBV20-1, the J gene TRBJ2-7, with TRBD2 identical over 11 bases. J gave up 9 bases and V 3 bases, and 13 bases lay outside the gene matches. CDR3 size: 15 residues. CDR1 is DFQATT, CDR2 SNEGSKA, per germline (reference sequence). The CDR3 here is CSASPAASGGIVQYF. The DNA for the CDR3 is TGCAGTGCTAGCCCCGCGGCTAGCGGGGGGATTGTGCAGTACTTC.

This clone is categorized as large (0.1 to 1%). The J gene is TRBJ2-1, the V gene TRBV6-5; D is unresolved. The germline gives CDR1 MNHEY, CDR2 SVGAGI. The CDR3 has 14 amino acids. V shed 0 bases and J shed 7 bases, with 10 bases lying between them. The CDR3 bases are TGTGCCAGCAGTTACTCCGGCTTTAGGAATGAGCAGTTCTTC. It specifies CASSYSGFRNEQFF.

This clone ranks as medium-sized. The CDR3: CASSSLRDSVTQYF. CDR3 nucleotide sequence: TGTGCCAGCAGCTCACTCCGGGACTCTGTCACGCAGTATTTT. This chain joins TRBV7-2 and TRBJ2-3; D may be TRBD2 (6 bases). This CDR3 region has 14 residues. The germline V gene has CDR1 SGHTA and CDR2 FQGNSA. The germline V and J ends were trimmed by 4 bases and 9 bases, with 17 bases remaining between them.

This sequence joins TRBV6-5 and TRBJ2-7; 12 nucleotides agree with TRBD2. The V segment lost 0 bases and the J segment 1 base; nucleotides outside the gene matches: 7. Germline loops: CDR1 MNHEY, CDR2 SVGAGI. The CDR3 runs 18 residues. The CDR3 loop reads CASSYSTPGLAGSYEQYF. CDR3 nucleotides: TGTGCCAGCAGTTACTCCACCCCAGGACTAGCGGGATCCTACGAGCAGTACTTC.

The chain is built from TRBV6-1 and TRBJ2-6; perhaps D is TRBD1 or TRBD2 (6 bases each). Per the germline V gene, CDR1 is MNHNS and CDR2 is SASEGT. V was clipped by 6 bases and J by 0 bases, with 9 bases between them. The CDR3 sequence is 15 residues long. This chain's CDR3 is CASRRGDSGANVLTF. The CDR3 DNA sequence: TGTGCCAGCAGAAGGGGGGACTCTGGGGCCAACGTCCTGACTTTC.

This clone came up many times. Here the CDR3 DNA reads TGTGCCAGCTCACCCATTGAGAACTCTGGGGCCAACGTCCTGACTTTC. Translated, it gives CASSPIENSGANVLTF. This rearrangement joins TRBV18 to TRBJ2-6, with D uncertain. V was clipped by 3 bases and J by 0 bases, with 9 bases between them. CDR3 size: 16 residues. CDR1 KGHSH and CDR2 LQKENI come from the germline V gene.